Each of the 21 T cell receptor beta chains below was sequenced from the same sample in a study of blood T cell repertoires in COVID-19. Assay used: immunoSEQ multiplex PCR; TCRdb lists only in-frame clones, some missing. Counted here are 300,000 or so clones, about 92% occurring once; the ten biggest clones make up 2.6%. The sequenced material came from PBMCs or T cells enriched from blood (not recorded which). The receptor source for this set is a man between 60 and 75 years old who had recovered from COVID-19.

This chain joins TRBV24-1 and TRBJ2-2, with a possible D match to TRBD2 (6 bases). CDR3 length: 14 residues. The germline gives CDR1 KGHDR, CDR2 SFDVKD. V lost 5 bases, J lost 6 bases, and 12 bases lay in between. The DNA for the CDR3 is TGTGCCACCAGTGGACTAGGAGGACCCGGGGAGCTGTTTTTT. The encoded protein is CATSGLGGPGELFF.

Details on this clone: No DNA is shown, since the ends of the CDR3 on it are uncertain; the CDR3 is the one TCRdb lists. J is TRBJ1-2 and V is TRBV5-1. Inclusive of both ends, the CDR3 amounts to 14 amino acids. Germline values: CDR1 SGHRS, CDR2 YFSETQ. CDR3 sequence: CASSVGPGDYGYTF.

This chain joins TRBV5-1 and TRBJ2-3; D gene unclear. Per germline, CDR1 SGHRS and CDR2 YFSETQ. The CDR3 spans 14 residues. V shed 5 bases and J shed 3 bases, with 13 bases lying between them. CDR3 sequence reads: CASRFSGVTDTQYF. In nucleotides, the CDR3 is TGCGCCAGCAGATTCTCCGGAGTTACAGATACGCAGTATTTT.

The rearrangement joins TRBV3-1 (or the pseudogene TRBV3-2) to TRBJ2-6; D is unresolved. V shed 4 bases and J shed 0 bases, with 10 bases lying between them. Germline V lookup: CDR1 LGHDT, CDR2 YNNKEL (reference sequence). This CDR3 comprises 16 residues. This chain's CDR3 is CASSPTFSSGANVLTF. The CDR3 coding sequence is TGTGCCAGCAGCCCGACATTTAGCTCTGGGGCCAACGTCCTGACTTTC.

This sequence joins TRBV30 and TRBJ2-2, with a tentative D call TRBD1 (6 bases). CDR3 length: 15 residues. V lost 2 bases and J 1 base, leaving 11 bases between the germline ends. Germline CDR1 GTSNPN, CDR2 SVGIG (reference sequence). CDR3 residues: CAWSWDNLNTGELFF. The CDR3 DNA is TGTGCCTGGAGTTGGGACAACCTGAACACCGGGGAGCTGTTTTTT.

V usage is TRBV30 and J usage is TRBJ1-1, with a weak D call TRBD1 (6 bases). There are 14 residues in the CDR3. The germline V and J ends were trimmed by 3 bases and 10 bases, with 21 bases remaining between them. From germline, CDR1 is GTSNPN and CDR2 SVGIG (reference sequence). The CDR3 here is CAWRSAGGALGAFF. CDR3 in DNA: TGTGCCTGGAGGTCCGCGGGGGGGGCCTTAGGAGCTTTCTTT.

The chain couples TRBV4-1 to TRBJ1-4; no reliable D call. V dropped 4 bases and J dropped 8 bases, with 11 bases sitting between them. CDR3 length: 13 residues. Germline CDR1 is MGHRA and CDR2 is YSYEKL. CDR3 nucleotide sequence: TGCGCCAGCAGCCTTATACTAGGGGAAAAACTGTTTTTT. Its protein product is CASSLILGEKLFF.

CDR3 sequence reads: CASSKGLALTDTQYF. The CDR3 nucleotides are TGTGCCAGCAGTAAGGGACTAGCGCTTACAGATACGCAGTATTTT. The chain joins TRBV7-9 to TRBJ2-3; 10 positions match TRBD2. This CDR3 region has 15 residues. Germline V gives CDR1 SEHNR, CDR2 FQNEAQ (reference sequence). With 6 bases clipped from V and 3 bases from J, the junction kept 6 bases outside the gene matches.

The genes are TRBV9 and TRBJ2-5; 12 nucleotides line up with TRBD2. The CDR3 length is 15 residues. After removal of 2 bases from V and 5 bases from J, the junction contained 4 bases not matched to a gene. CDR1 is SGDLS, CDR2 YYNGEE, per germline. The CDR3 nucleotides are TGTGCCAGCAGCGTGACTAGCGGGAGATTGGAGACCCAGTACTTC. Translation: CASSVTSGRLETQYF.

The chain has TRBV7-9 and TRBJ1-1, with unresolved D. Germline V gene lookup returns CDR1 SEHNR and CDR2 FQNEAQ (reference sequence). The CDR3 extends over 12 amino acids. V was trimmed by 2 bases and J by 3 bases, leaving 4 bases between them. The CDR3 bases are TGTGCCAGCAGCTTAACGGACACTGAAGCTTTCTTT. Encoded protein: CASSLTDTEAFF.

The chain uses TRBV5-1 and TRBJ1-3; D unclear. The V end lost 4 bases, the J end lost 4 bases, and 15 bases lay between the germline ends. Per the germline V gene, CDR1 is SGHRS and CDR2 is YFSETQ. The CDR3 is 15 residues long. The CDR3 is CASSLALAGGNTIYF. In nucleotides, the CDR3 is TGCGCCAGCAGCCTCGCCCTAGCCGGCGGAAACACCATATATTTT.

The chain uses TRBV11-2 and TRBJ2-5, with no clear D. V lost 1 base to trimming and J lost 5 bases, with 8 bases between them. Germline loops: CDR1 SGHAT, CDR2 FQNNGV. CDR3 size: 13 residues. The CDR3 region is CASSLGEVETQYF. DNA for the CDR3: TGTGCCAGCAGCTTAGGAGAGGTGGAGACCCAGTACTTC.

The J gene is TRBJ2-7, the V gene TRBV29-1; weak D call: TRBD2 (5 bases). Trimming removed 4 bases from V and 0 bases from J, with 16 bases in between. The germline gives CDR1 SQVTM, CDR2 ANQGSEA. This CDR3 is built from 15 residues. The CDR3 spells CSVGRLRGSSYEQYF. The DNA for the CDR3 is TGCAGCGTTGGGAGGTTGCGAGGGAGCTCCTACGAGCAGTACTTC.

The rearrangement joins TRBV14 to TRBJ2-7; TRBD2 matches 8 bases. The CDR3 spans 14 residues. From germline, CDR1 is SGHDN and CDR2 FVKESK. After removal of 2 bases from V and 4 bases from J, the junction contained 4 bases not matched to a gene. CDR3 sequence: CASSQLAGIYEQYF. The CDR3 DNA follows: TGTGCCAGCAGCCAACTAGCGGGCATATACGAGCAGTACTTC. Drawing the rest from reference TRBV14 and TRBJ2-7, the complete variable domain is EAGVTQFPSHSVIEKGQTVTLRCDPISGHDNLYWYRRVMGKEIKFLLHFVKESKQDESGMPNNRFLAERTGGTYSTLKVQPAELEDSGVYFCASSQLAGIYEQYFGPGTRLTVT.

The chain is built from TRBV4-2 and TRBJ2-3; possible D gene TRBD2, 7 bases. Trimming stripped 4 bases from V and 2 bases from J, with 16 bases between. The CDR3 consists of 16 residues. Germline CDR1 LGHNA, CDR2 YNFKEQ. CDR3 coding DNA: TGTGCCAGCAGCCCCTCGTCCGGGGGGCTCACAGATACGCAGTATTTT. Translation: CASSPSSGGLTDTQYF.

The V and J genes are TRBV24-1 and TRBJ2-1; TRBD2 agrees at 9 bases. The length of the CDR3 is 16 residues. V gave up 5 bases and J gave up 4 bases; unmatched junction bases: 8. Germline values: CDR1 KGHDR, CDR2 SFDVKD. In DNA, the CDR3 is TGTGCCACCAGTGTAGCTAGCGGGAAGTCGTACAATGAGCAGTTCTTC. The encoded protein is CATSVASGKSYNEQFF.

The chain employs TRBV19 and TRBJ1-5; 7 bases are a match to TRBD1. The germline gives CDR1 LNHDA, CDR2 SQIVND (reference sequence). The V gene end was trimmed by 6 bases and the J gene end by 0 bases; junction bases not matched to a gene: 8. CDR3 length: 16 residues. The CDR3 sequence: CASRRDRLISNQPQHF. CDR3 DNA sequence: TGTGCCAGTAGACGGGACAGACTCATTAGCAATCAGCCCCAGCATTTT. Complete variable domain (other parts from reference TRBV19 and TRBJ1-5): DGGITQSPKYLFRKEGQNVTLSCEQNLNHDAMYWYRQDPGQGLRLIYYSQIVNDFQKGDIAEGYSVSREKKESFPLTVTSAQKNPTAFYLCASRRDRLISNQPQHFGDGTRLSIL.

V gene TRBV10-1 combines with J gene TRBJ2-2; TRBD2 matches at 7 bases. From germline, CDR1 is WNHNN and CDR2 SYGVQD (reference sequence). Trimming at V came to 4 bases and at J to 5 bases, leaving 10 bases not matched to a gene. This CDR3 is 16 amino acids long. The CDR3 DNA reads TGCGCCAGCAGTGGGGTAGCGGGCTATCGGACCGGGGAGCTGTTTTTT. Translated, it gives CASSGVAGYRTGELFF.

In nucleotides, the CDR3 is TGTGCCAGCAGCTCACGACAGGGGGCGAAAGCTTTCTTT. Protein: CASSSRQGAKAFF. The chain has TRBV7-3 and TRBJ1-1; 10 bases line up with TRBD1. Looked up from germline, CDR1 is SGHTA and CDR2 is FQGTGA. The CDR3 has 13 amino acids. The junction had 5 bases not matched to a gene; V was cut back by 4 bases and J by 9 bases.

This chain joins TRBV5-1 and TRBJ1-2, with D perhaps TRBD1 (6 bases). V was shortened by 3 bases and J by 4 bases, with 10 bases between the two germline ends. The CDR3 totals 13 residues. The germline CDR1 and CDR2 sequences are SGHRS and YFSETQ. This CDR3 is CASSSTGIYGYTF. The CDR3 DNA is TGCGCCAGCAGCTCAACAGGGATCTATGGCTACACCTTC.

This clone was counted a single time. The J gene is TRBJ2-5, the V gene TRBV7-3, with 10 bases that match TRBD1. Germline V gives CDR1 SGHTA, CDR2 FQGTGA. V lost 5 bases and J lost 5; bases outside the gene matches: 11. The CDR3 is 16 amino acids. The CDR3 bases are TGTGCCAGCAGCCCCCGGGGGACAGGGGTTTCGGAGACCCAGTACTTC. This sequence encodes CASSPRGTGVSETQYF.